This passage covers 26 T cell receptor beta chains from one sample sequenced in a study of beta chain features in type 1 diabetes. The whole isolated RNA underwent reverse transcription, so sequencing captured expressed TCRB transcripts. Data came from immunoSEQ multiplex PCR; TCRdb stores just in-frame clones and leaves some out. This table has about 640,000 clones, around 12% appearing once. Study outcomes and limitations: Type 1 diabetes patients showed a moderate but significant shortening of TCRB CDR3s in all four CD4+ subsets.

What these receptors recognize is not known. Sequencing was carried out using naive CD4+ T cells from blood. The receptor source for this set is a man aged 25-45 years with type 1 diabetes.

The table lists this clone with a few counts. The chain is built from TRBV5-1 and TRBJ2-2; no clear D. Trimming removed 3 bases at V and 1 base at J, with 7 bases between. The germline V gene has CDR1 SGHRS and CDR2 YFSETQ. CDR3 length equals 14 residues. CDR3 residues: CASSSFQNTGELFF. The DNA for the CDR3 is TGCGCCAGCAGCTCGTTCCAGAACACCGGGGAGCTGTTTTTT. Full variable domain (outside the CDR3, taken from reference TRBV5-1 and TRBJ2-2): KAGVTQTPRYLIKTRGQQVTLSCSPISGHRSVSWYQQTPGQGLQFLFEYFSETQRNKGNFPGRFSGRQFSNSRSEMNVSTLELGDSALYLCASSSFQNTGELFFGEGSRLTVL.

V and J are TRBV30 and TRBJ1-2; tentatively, D is TRBD1 (6 bases). Germline V gives CDR1 GTSNPN, CDR2 SVGIG (reference sequence). The CDR3 is made up of 12 amino acids. V was clipped by 1 base and J by 5 bases, with 8 bases between them. DNA of the CDR3: TGTGCCTGGAGTGAACAGGGTTATGGCTACACCTTC. It yields the protein CAWSEQGYGYTF.

V usage is TRBV28 and J usage is TRBJ1-2; D not resolved. This CDR3 comprises 12 residues. V was shortened by 7 bases and J by 4 bases, with 10 bases between the two germline ends. In germline, CDR1 is MDHEN, CDR2 SYDVKM. CDR3 coding DNA: TGTGCCAGCACCCCTACAACCTATGGCTACACCTTC. It yields the protein CASTPTTYGYTF.

The chain joins TRBV30 to TRBJ2-5; 8 bases map to TRBD1. The CDR3 sequence is 16 residues long. The germline V gene has CDR1 GTSNPN and CDR2 SVGIG (reference sequence). The V and J ends lost 2 bases and 4 bases, in that order; junction bases with no gene match: 12. CDR3 DNA: TGTGCCTGGAGTCCTCCGGGGACGACAGGGGTAGAGACCCAGTACTTC. This codes for CAWSPPGTTGVETQYF.

This sequence joins TRBV25-1 and TRBJ1-2; D is unresolved. CDR3 size: 13 residues. CDR1 MGHDK and CDR2 SYGVNS come from the germline V gene. The V and J ends lost 2 bases and 4 bases respectively, with 8 bases between them. In DNA, the CDR3 is TGTGCCAGCAGTGAAGAACAGCTCTATGGCTACACCTTC. This translates into CASSEEQLYGYTF.

This clone has more than one count but fewer than ten. The chain uses TRBV28 and TRBJ1-2; D is undetermined. The CDR3 has 14 amino acids. Germline loops: CDR1 MDHEN, CDR2 SYDVKM. V was shortened by 7 bases and J by 7 bases, with 19 bases between the two germline ends. In nucleotides, the CDR3 is TGTGCCAGCAAACGCGGTTGGGCTATCGGTGGCTACACCTTC. Its translation: CASKRGWAIGGYTF.

The chain employs TRBV7-2 and TRBJ1-1; D might be TRBD1 (6 bases). The CDR3 length is 14 residues. CDR1 SGHTA and CDR2 FQGNSA come from the germline V gene. Trimming stripped 3 bases from V and 3 bases from J, with 11 bases between. In nucleotides, the CDR3 is TGTGCCAGCAGCTTGGTACAGGGTTACACTGAAGCTTTCTTT. This encodes CASSLVQGYTEAFF.

V is TRBV5-1 and J is TRBJ2-6, with 9 nucleotides matching TRBD2. The V and J ends lost 4 bases and 2 bases, in that order; junction bases with no gene match: 28. CDR3 size: 24 residues. Germline V gene lookup returns CDR1 SGHRS and CDR2 YFSETQ. This CDR3 reads CASSHPGSQVASGAVFPGANVLTF. DNA of the CDR3: TGCGCCAGCAGCCACCCAGGGTCCCAAGTGGCTAGCGGGGCGGTTTTCCCTGGGGCCAACGTCCTGACTTTC.

CDR3 nucleotides: TGTGCCAGCAGTTCCCTATCGGGGGAAAGAGGCTACACCTTC. It yields the protein CASSSLSGERGYTF. This chain uses TRBV6-5 with TRBJ1-2; a weak D match, TRBD1 (5 bases). Germline V gives CDR1 MNHEY, CDR2 SVGAGI. The CDR3 spans 14 residues. Deletions cut 4 bases from V and 8 bases from J, with 17 bases between.

This clone has a handful of counts. The same CDR3 can be traced to other DNA sequences in this sample. The chain couples TRBV7-9 to TRBJ1-1, with no clear D. The CDR3 is 13 residues long. Germline CDR1 is SEHNR and CDR2 is FQNEAQ (reference sequence). V was cut by 1 base and J by 1 base, with 4 bases left in between. The CDR3 DNA follows: TGTGCCAGCAGCTTAGAGGGGAACACTGAAGCTTTCTTT. Amino acid sequence: CASSLEGNTEAFF. Full variable domain (missing parts from reference TRBV7-9 and TRBJ1-1): DTGVSQNPRHKITKRGQNVTFRCDPISEHNRLYWYRQTLGQGPEFLTYFQNEAQLEKSRLLSDRFSAERPKGSFSTLEIQRTEQGDSAMYLCASSLEGNTEAFFGQGTRLTVV.

The chain recombines TRBV9 with TRBJ1-2; unclear D gene. Germline CDR1 is SGDLS and CDR2 is YYNGEE. The ends were cut back, 3 bases at V and 7 bases at J, with 13 bases in the middle. The CDR3 covers 13 residues. The CDR3 bases are TGTGCCAGCAGCGCCTTTTCTACGAGTGGCTACACCTTC. It codes for CASSAFSTSGYTF.

The V and J genes are TRBV7-2 and TRBJ1-1; D ambiguous. Trimming stripped 5 bases from V and 8 bases from J, with 15 bases between. This CDR3 region has 13 residues. From germline, CDR1 is SGHTA and CDR2 FQGNSA. The CDR3 region is CASSRAATGEAFF. The CDR3 nucleotides read TGTGCCAGCAGCCGGGCCGCCACGGGGGAAGCTTTCTTT.

V usage is TRBV5-1 and J usage is TRBJ1-2; 8 bases agree with TRBD1. Looked up from germline, CDR1 is SGHRS and CDR2 is YFSETQ. V gave up 4 bases and J gave up 3 bases; unmatched junction bases: 5. The CDR3 consists of 14 residues. DNA of the CDR3: TGCGCCAGCAGCCCCAGGGGGCCGGACTATGGCTACACCTTC. It translates to CASSPRGPDYGYTF. The complete variable domain, with remaining parts taken from reference TRBV5-1 and TRBJ1-2, reads KAGVTQTPRYLIKTRGQQVTLSCSPISGHRSVSWYQQTPGQGLQFLFEYFSETQRNKGNFPGRFSGRQFSNSRSEMNVSTLELGDSALYLCASSPRGPDYGYTFGSGTRLTVV.

This clone came up a few times. The rearrangement joins TRBV7-2 to TRBJ1-1, with TRBD1 matching over 9 bases. Unmatched junction bases numbered 5, after V lost 4 bases and J lost 5 bases. The CDR3 has 14 amino acids. The V gene's germline CDR1 is SGHTA and CDR2 FQGNSA. DNA for the CDR3: TGTGCCAGCAGCTGGGACAGGGCTGGGACTGAAGCTTTCTTT. It encodes CASSWDRAGTEAFF.

This clone was found a few times. The chain links TRBV29-1 to TRBJ1-1; D remains ambiguous. Germline-derived CDR1 and CDR2 are SQVTM and ANQGSEA. The CDR3 totals 10 residues. V gave up 7 bases and J gave up 11 bases, with 14 bases separating them. In DNA, the CDR3 is TGCAGCGCTCTGACGGTTGACGCTTTCTTT. This gives the protein CSALTVDAFF.

The V call is TRBV7-9, the J call TRBJ2-3; 9 bases match TRBD2. The J segment lost 3 bases and the V segment lost 5 bases, leaving 9 bases of the junction unmatched. Germline V gives CDR1 SEHNR, CDR2 FQNEAQ (reference sequence). The CDR3 is made up of 16 amino acids. The CDR3: CASSKPSGGRTDTQYF. In DNA, the CDR3 is TGTGCCAGCAGCAAACCCAGCGGGGGGCGTACAGATACGCAGTATTTT.

The rearrangement links TRBV4-3 to TRBJ2-2, with D perhaps TRBD2 (6 bases). Germline V gene sequence: CDR1 LGHNA, CDR2 YSLEER. This CDR3 is built from 16 residues. The V end lost 0 bases, the J end lost 5 bases, and 13 bases lay between the germline ends. CDR3 protein: CASSQEGRRVTGELFF. DNA of the CDR3: TGCGCCAGCAGCCAAGAGGGGAGGAGAGTAACCGGGGAGCTGTTTTTT.

V usage is TRBV29-1 and J usage is TRBJ2-7; maybe TRBD1 (5 bases). Germline V gene sequence: CDR1 SQVTM, CDR2 ANQGSEA. This CDR3 has 13 residues. Trimming shortened V by 5 bases and J by 0 bases, and 11 bases separated the two germline ends. The CDR3 nucleotides read TGCAGCGTTTCAGGGCTAAGCTCCTACGAGCAGTACTTC. It yields the protein CSVSGLSSYEQYF.

This chain joins TRBV2 and TRBJ2-3; D not resolved. The CDR3 spans 14 residues. Germline loops: CDR1 SNHLY, CDR2 FYNNEI. V dropped 1 base and J dropped 5 bases, with 10 bases sitting between them. The CDR3 reads CASSEGRRVDTQYF. In nucleotides, the CDR3 is TGTGCCAGCAGTGAAGGTCGACGAGTAGATACGCAGTATTTT.

This clone appeared a few times. The V gene is TRBV10-1, the J gene TRBJ2-7, with 7 bases that match TRBD1. The J segment lost 0 bases and the V segment lost 1 base, leaving 6 bases of the junction unmatched. The V gene's germline CDR1 is WNHNN and CDR2 SYGVQD (reference sequence). The CDR3 sequence is 16 residues long. Here the CDR3 DNA reads TGCGCCAGCAGTGAGTATTCGGGACAGCCCTCCTACGAGCAGTACTTC. Residues: CASSEYSGQPSYEQYF.

A few counts support this clone. J is TRBJ2-1 and V is TRBV29-1; 8 bases line up with TRBD1. Germline V lookup: CDR1 SQVTM, CDR2 ANQGSEA. With V trimmed by 1 base and J by 6 bases, 2 bases remained unmatched. The CDR3 has 13 residues. CDR3 in amino acids: CSVEGTGINEQFF. The CDR3 nucleotides are TGCAGCGTTGAAGGGACAGGGATCAATGAGCAGTTCTTC.

In its sample, this clone was seen a few times. The chain has TRBV7-2 and TRBJ2-5; D gene ambiguous. Trimming pared 1 base from V and 4 bases from J, leaving 13 bases between. This CDR3 region has 15 residues. Looked up from germline, CDR1 is SGHTA and CDR2 is FQGNSA. The CDR3 sequence: CASSLVGPMVETQYF. For the CDR3, the DNA is TGTGCCAGCAGCTTAGTTGGTCCTATGGTAGAGACCCAGTACTTC.

The chain is built from TRBV28 and TRBJ1-5; TRBD1 matches 7 bases. The V segment lost 5 bases and the J segment 1 base; nucleotides outside the gene matches: 5. The CDR3 runs 15 residues. CDR1 is MDHEN and CDR2 is SYDVKM in the germline V gene. In nucleotides, the CDR3 is TGTGCCAGCAGTCCACAGGGGATCAGCAATCAGCCCCAGCATTTT. As protein: CASSPQGISNQPQHF.

The V gene is TRBV6-5, the J gene TRBJ2-2; a possible D gene is TRBD1 (6 bases). Germline CDR1 is MNHEY and CDR2 is SVGAGI. The CDR3 extends over 16 amino acids. V lost 3 bases and J 0 bases, leaving 11 bases between the germline ends. The CDR3 DNA follows: TGTGCCAGCAGTTATTGGGGACATTCGAACACCGGGGAGCTGTTTTTT. Protein: CASSYWGHSNTGELFF.

This chain uses TRBV28 with TRBJ1-5; 7 bases agree with TRBD1. CDR3 length: 12 residues. V dropped 6 bases and J dropped 5; count of bases not matched to a gene: 1. The germline gives CDR1 MDHEN, CDR2 SYDVKM. In DNA, the CDR3 is TGTGCCAGCAGAGGGGGCTATCAGCCCCAGCATTTT. Protein sequence: CASRGGYQPQHF. The full variable domain, rest sourced from reference TRBV28 and TRBJ1-5, is DVKVTQSSRYLVKRTGEKVFLECVQDMDHENMFWYRQDPGLGLRLIYFSYDVKMKEKGDIPEGYSVSREKKERFSLILESASTNQTSMYLCASRGGYQPQHFGDGTRLSIL.

The CDR3 sequence is CASSLEGVASPLHF. CDR3 nucleotide sequence: TGTGCCAGCAGCTTAGAAGGGGTCGCTTCACCCCTCCACTTT. V is TRBV7-2 and J is TRBJ1-6, with D possibly being TRBD1 (5 bases). The germline V gene encodes CDR1 SGHTA and CDR2 FQGNSA. The V and J ends lost 1 base and 9 bases respectively, with 10 bases between them. This CDR3 comprises 14 residues.